One and the same sample provided the 20 T cell receptor beta chains below, sequenced in a study of blood T cell repertoires in COVID-19. Assay: immunoSEQ multiplex PCR; the TCRdb copy retains only in-frame clones and omits some. The table includes roughly 460,000 clones, 85% to 90% detected once. The sequenced material came from peripheral blood. The receptors shown here come from a man younger than 35 with COVID-19, enrolled during active disease.

The rearrangement links TRBV6-1 to TRBJ2-5, with 9 bases fitting TRBD2. Germline CDR1 reads MNHNS; CDR2 reads SASEGT. After removal of 0 bases from V and 5 bases from J, the junction contained 10 bases not matched to a gene. The CDR3 is made up of 17 amino acids. The DNA for the CDR3 is TGTGCCAGCAGTGAAGCTTGGGGCGGGGGGGCCCCGGAGACCCAGTACTTC. It specifies CASSEAWGGGAPETQYF.

This chain connects TRBV30 to TRBJ1-6; D possibly corresponds to TRBD1 (6 bases). V lost 3 bases and J 1 base, leaving 16 bases between the germline ends. The CDR3 spans 17 residues. Looked up from germline, CDR1 is GTSNPN and CDR2 is SVGIG (reference sequence). CDR3 protein: CAWRRGFGVSYNSPLHF. Here the CDR3 DNA reads TGTGCCTGGAGGAGGGGGTTCGGGGTATCCTATAATTCACCCCTCCACTTT.

The rearrangement joins TRBV5-4 to TRBJ2-7, with a tentative D call TRBD2 (6 bases). This CDR3 is 14 amino acids long. CDR1 and CDR2 from the germline V gene are SGHNT and YYREEE (reference sequence). The germline V and J ends were trimmed by 5 bases and 0 bases, with 12 bases remaining between them. The CDR3 here is CASSRDSGSYEQYF. CDR3 DNA: TGTGCCAGCAGTCGGGACTCCGGCTCCTACGAGCAGTACTTC. The full variable domain, rest sourced from reference TRBV5-4 and TRBJ2-7, is ETGVTQSPTHLIKTRGQQVTLRCSSQSGHNTVSWYQQALGQGPQFIFQYYREEENGRGNFPPRFSGLQFPNYSSELNVNALELDDSALYLCASSRDSGSYEQYFGPGTRLTVT.

The chain employs TRBV24-1 and TRBJ2-7, with 9 bases that match TRBD1. CDR1 is KGHDR, CDR2 SFDVKD, per germline. Trimming removed 5 bases from V and 5 bases from J; junction bases left unmatched: 9. CDR3 length equals 15 residues. The chain's CDR3 is CATSVGGTGSHEQYF. CDR3 nucleotides: TGTGCCACCAGTGTTGGGGGGACAGGGTCCCACGAGCAGTACTTC.

Written as DNA, the CDR3 is TGTGCCAGTAGTATAGATGGGGGAGGGCCAGAAGTTGACGAGCAGTACTTC. Translating gives CASSIDGGGPEVDEQYF. The gene calls are TRBV19 and TRBJ2-7, with 7 bases identical to TRBD2. Looked up from germline, CDR1 is LNHDA and CDR2 is SQIVND (reference sequence). CDR3 length: 17 residues. V shed 0 bases and J 5 bases; nucleotides not matched to a gene: 13. The whole variable domain, filled in from reference TRBV19 and TRBJ2-7, reads DGGITQSPKYLFRKEGQNVTLSCEQNLNHDAMYWYRQDPGQGLRLIYYSQIVNDFQKGDIAEGYSVSREKKESFPLTVTSAQKNPTAFYLCASSIDGGGPEVDEQYFGPGTRLTVT.

V gene TRBV29-1 combines with J gene TRBJ2-5; 8 bases match TRBD1. V shed 7 bases and J 4 bases; nucleotides not matched to a gene: 14. Germline V gene data show CDR1 as SQVTM and CDR2 as ANQGSEA. The CDR3 has 15 residues. CDR3 nucleotide sequence: TGCAGCGGGACTCGGACAGGGAGGTCGTCAGAGACCCAGTACTTC. It specifies CSGTRTGRSSETQYF.

The chain links TRBV11-2 to TRBJ2-5, with TRBD2 matching over 8 bases. V gave up 5 bases and J gave up 1 base; unmatched junction bases: 12. This CDR3 has 17 amino acids. From germline, CDR1 is SGHAT and CDR2 FQNNGV. The CDR3 sequence: CASSPWGGGGLQETQYF. In DNA, the CDR3 is TGTGCCAGCAGCCCCTGGGGGGGCGGGGGGCTCCAAGAGACCCAGTACTTC.

V and J are TRBV6-5 and TRBJ2-5; TRBD1 is a possible D gene (6 bases). The V end was cut by 5 bases, the J end by 5 bases, with 12 bases between. Germline-derived CDR1 and CDR2 are MNHEY and SVGAGI. There are 13 residues in the CDR3. The CDR3 nucleotides are TGTGCCAGCAGTATACAGGGATCCGAGACCCAGTACTTC. It encodes CASSIQGSETQYF.

The chain uses TRBV5-1 and TRBJ2-1, with D hard to call. This CDR3 is built from 12 residues. In germline, CDR1 is SGHRS, CDR2 YFSETQ. V gave up 2 bases and J gave up 5 bases, with 5 bases separating them. CDR3 nucleotides: TGCGCCAGCAGCTTCCCGGACAATGAGCAGTTCTTC. Translation gives CASSFPDNEQFF.

The CDR3 DNA follows: TGTGCCAGCAGCTCCCGGACTAGCGGAACCGGGGAGCTGTTTTTT. The encoded protein is CASSSRTSGTGELFF. This chain connects TRBV7-6 to TRBJ2-2, with 10 bases that match TRBD2. J lost 5 bases, V lost 4 bases, and 4 bases had no gene match. The V gene's germline CDR1 is SGHVS and CDR2 FNYEAQ. This CDR3 has 15 amino acids.

In DNA form, the CDR3 reads TGTGCCAGCAGTTACGCAGGGTTTGGATACAATGAGCAGTTCTTC. Translating gives CASSYAGFGYNEQFF. This rearrangement joins TRBV6-5 to TRBJ2-1; TRBD1 might be the D (5 bases). The germline V and J ends were trimmed by 2 bases and 4 bases, with 12 bases remaining between them. The CDR3 is made up of 15 amino acids. Germline V gene sequence: CDR1 MNHEY, CDR2 SVGAGI.

Only one count was recorded for this clone. The rearrangement joins TRBV5-4 to TRBJ2-2; D gene unclear. CDR1 SGHNT and CDR2 YYREEE come from the germline V gene (reference sequence). Trimming took 7 bases from V and 1 from J, leaving 8 bases between them. The CDR3 consists of 13 residues. CDR3 loop: CASGERNTGELFF. CDR3 coding DNA: TGTGCCAGCGGCGAGCGGAACACCGGGGAGCTGTTTTTT.

The chain uses TRBV30 and TRBJ1-4; D is unclear. This CDR3 region has 14 residues. Trimming shortened V by 2 bases and J by 5 bases, and 12 bases separated the two germline ends. Germline V gene lookup returns CDR1 GTSNPN and CDR2 SVGIG (reference sequence). CDR3 nucleotide sequence: TGTGCCTGGAGTATCAGGCGCTCAAATGAAAAACTGTTTTTT. Its translation is CAWSIRRSNEKLFF.

The gene calls are TRBV20-1 and TRBJ1-2; D is undetermined. The length of the CDR3 is 11 residues. Trimming shortened V by 6 bases and J by 13 bases, and 18 bases separated the two germline ends. The germline V gene encodes CDR1 DFQATT and CDR2 SNEGSKA (reference sequence). In DNA form, the CDR3 reads TGCAGTGCCCAACGGGAAGTATTAGTCACCTTC. It yields the protein CSAQREVLVTF.

Points on this clone: At one of its ends the junction is not consistent with the germline gene, which may arise from a read error. This rearrangement joins TRBV7-9 to TRBJ2-1; perhaps TRBD2 as D (6 bases). CDR1 and CDR2 (germline): SEHNR, FQNEAQ (reference sequence). The CDR3 extends over 15 amino acids. This CDR3 is CASSSPRDSHNEQFF. Written as DNA, the CDR3 is TGTGCCAGCAGCTCCCCCCGGGACTCCCACAATGAGCAGTTCTTC.

The CDR3 is CASARAGELFF. In DNA form, the CDR3 reads TGTGCCAGTGCACGGGCCGGGGAGCTGTTTTTT. The V gene is TRBV19, the J gene TRBJ2-2; D gene unclear. Trimming left V 8 bases short and J 6 bases short, with 7 bases between. The germline gives CDR1 LNHDA, CDR2 SQIVND (reference sequence). This CDR3 is 11 amino acids long.

J is TRBJ2-2 and V is TRBV5-1; a weak D match, TRBD2 (6 bases). There are 15 residues in the CDR3. V was cut by 5 bases and J by 6 bases, with 17 bases left in between. Per germline, CDR1 SGHRS and CDR2 YFSETQ. CDR3 sequence (DNA): TGCGCCAGCAGGTCCGCAGTCGCGGGGTCCGGGGAGCTGTTTTTT. Protein sequence: CASRSAVAGSGELFF.

The genes are TRBV18 and TRBJ2-7, with 10 bases fitting TRBD1. V shed 5 bases and J 5 bases; nucleotides not matched to a gene: 15. This CDR3 region has 17 residues. Per the germline V gene, CDR1 is KGHSH and CDR2 is LQKENI. The DNA of the CDR3 is TGTGCCAGCTCAAAGGTGACCCCGGGACAGGGGTGGGACGAGCAGTACTTC. Translation gives CASSKVTPGQGWDEQYF.

The chain recombines TRBV24-1 with TRBJ2-1, with no clear D. Looked up from germline, CDR1 is KGHDR and CDR2 is SFDVKD. The CDR3 sequence is 16 residues long. V lost 6 bases, J lost 4 bases, and 18 bases lay in between. CDR3 sequence: CATSQDTNGLYNEQFF. The CDR3 DNA sequence: TGTGCCACCAGTCAAGACACAAATGGATTGTACAATGAGCAGTTCTTC.

The chain links TRBV9 to TRBJ1-3, with 10 bases that match TRBD1. In germline, CDR1 is SGDLS, CDR2 YYNGEE. There are 19 residues in the CDR3. J gave up 1 base and V 1 base, and 11 bases lay outside the gene matches. The CDR3, as DNA: TGTGCCAGCAGCGTAATTGACAGGGGGCATCGGAGTTCTGGAAACACCATATATTTT. Encoded protein: CASSVIDRGHRSSGNTIYF.